Below are 32 T cell receptor beta chains sequenced from a single sample in a study of control samples from healthy donors and cancer patients. Sequencing was performed with immunoSEQ multiplex PCR; in TCRdb, only in-frame clones are kept and a portion is missing. The table lists about 98,000 clones, roughly 86% of them singletons. Sequencing used blood. These receptors originate from a man aged 55 to 70 in good health.

V is TRBV9 and J is TRBJ2-3; 8 nucleotides align to TRBD2. Losses at the gene ends were 3 bases for V and 2 bases for J; bases not matched to a gene: 5. The CDR3 is made up of 15 amino acids. CDR1 SGDLS and CDR2 YYNGEE come from the germline V gene. Written as DNA, the CDR3 is TGTGCCAGCAGCGCCCAACTAGCGGCCACAGATACGCAGTATTTT. Translation gives CASSAQLAATDTQYF. The variable domain in full, completed from reference TRBV9 and TRBJ2-3, reads DSGVTQTPKHLITATGQRVTLRCSPRSGDLSVYWYQQSLDQGLQFLIQYYNGEERAKGNILERFSAQQFPDLHSELNLSSLELGDSALYFCASSAQLAATDTQYFGPGTRLTVL.

V usage is TRBV6-6 and J usage is TRBJ2-2; possible D gene TRBD1, 5 bases. Germline CDR1 and CDR2: MNHNY and SVGAGI (reference sequence). V was cut by 5 bases and J by 8 bases, with 12 bases left in between. This CDR3 contains 13 residues. CDR3 amino acids: CASSLGVLGELFF. The DNA for the CDR3 is TGTGCCAGCAGTCTAGGGGTTCTGGGGGAGCTGTTTTTT.

The J gene is TRBJ2-7, the V gene TRBV7-9, with 9 bases identical to TRBD1. The germline CDR1 and CDR2 sequences are SEHNR and FQNEAQ (reference sequence). V was pared by 3 bases and J by 4 bases, with 7 bases of the junction left unmatched. CDR3 length: 15 residues. The CDR3 region is CASSFEGTGFYEQYF. CDR3 nucleotide sequence: TGTGCCAGCAGCTTTGAAGGGACAGGGTTTTACGAGCAGTACTTC.

The V gene is TRBV6-2 or TRBV6-3, the J gene TRBJ1-5; D is uncertain. Deletions cut 4 bases from V and 6 bases from J, with 16 bases between. CDR3 size: 15 residues. The germline V gene has CDR1 MNHEY and CDR2 SVGEGT. DNA for the CDR3: TGTGCCAGCAGTTGGCCGGGTGGGTTCGGTCAGCCCCAGCATTTT. Translated: CASSWPGGFGQPQHF.

The V gene is TRBV28, the J gene TRBJ1-6; D is uncertain. The CDR3 runs 12 residues. Germline lookup yields CDR1 MDHEN and CDR2 SYDVKM. The V end lost 7 bases, the J end lost 7 bases, and 8 bases lay between the germline ends. CDR3 sequence: CASTLGNSPLHF. CDR3 sequence (DNA): TGTGCCAGCACCTTGGGGAATTCACCCCTCCACTTT.

The chain uses TRBV3-1 (or the pseudogene TRBV3-2) and TRBJ2-4; 8 nucleotides match TRBD2. Per the germline V gene, CDR1 is LGHDT and CDR2 is YNNKEL (reference sequence). V gave up 0 bases and J gave up 0 bases; unmatched junction bases: 4. The CDR3 has 17 amino acids. The CDR3 here is CASSQDSLAGAKNIQYF. In DNA, the CDR3 is TGTGCCAGCAGCCAAGATAGCCTAGCGGGAGCCAAAAACATTCAGTACTTC.

The chain uses TRBV28 and TRBJ2-3, with D perhaps assigned TRBD1 or TRBD2 (5 bases each). From germline, CDR1 is MDHEN and CDR2 SYDVKM. V lost 8 bases and J 3 bases, leaving 6 bases between the germline ends. The CDR3 is 11 residues long. CDR3 bases: TGTGCCAGCGGGGGAACAGATACGCAGTATTTT. This translates into CASGGTDTQYF. Based on the CDR3 plus reference TRBV28 and TRBJ2-3, the full variable domain is DVKVTQSSRYLVKRTGEKVFLECVQDMDHENMFWYRQDPGLGLRLIYFSYDVKMKEKGDIPEGYSVSREKKERFSLILESASTNQTSMYLCASGGTDTQYFGPGTRLTVL.

V is TRBV9 and J is TRBJ2-7; D possibly matches TRBD1 or TRBD2 (6 bases each). Trimming left V 0 bases short and J 2 bases short, with 12 bases between. The CDR3 covers 15 residues. Germline loops: CDR1 SGDLS, CDR2 YYNGEE. CDR3 sequence reads: CASSVGAGGAYEQYF. The CDR3 nucleotides are TGTGCCAGCAGCGTAGGGGCCGGGGGCGCCTACGAGCAGTACTTC.

This sequence joins TRBV4-1 and TRBJ1-1; D is ambiguous. V shed 1 base and J shed 11 bases, with 17 bases lying between them. The CDR3 sequence is 14 residues long. Germline V lookup: CDR1 MGHRA, CDR2 YSYEKL. The CDR3 sequence is CASSQVERRRAAFF. In DNA form, the CDR3 reads TGCGCCAGCAGCCAAGTCGAACGCCGTAGGGCGGCTTTCTTT.

A single count supports this clone. The V call is TRBV4-1, the J call TRBJ2-7; D is possibly TRBD1 (6 bases). CDR1 is MGHRA and CDR2 is YSYEKL in the germline V gene. The CDR3 runs 15 residues. V lost 1 base, J lost 3 bases, and 13 bases lay in between. The CDR3 DNA reads TGCGCCAGCAGCCAAGCATCAGGGGCAGTCTACGAGCAGTACTTC. It yields the protein CASSQASGAVYEQYF.

This clone was counted at least ten times. The genes are TRBV15 and TRBJ2-7; TRBD2 might be the D (5 bases). The CDR3 is 13 amino acids. Germline V gene lookup returns CDR1 LNHNV and CDR2 YYDKDF (reference sequence). V dropped 1 base and J dropped 4 bases, with 8 bases sitting between them. CDR3 sequence: CATSRGEQYEQYF. CDR3 in DNA: TGTGCCACCAGCAGAGGGGAGCAATACGAGCAGTACTTC.

This sequence joins TRBV12-5 and TRBJ1-5, with 7 bases aligning to TRBD1. The junction had 4 bases not matched to a gene; V was cut back by 7 bases and J by 4 bases. The CDR3 has 13 residues. CDR1 is LGHNT and CDR2 is FRNRAP in the germline V gene. The CDR3 loop reads CASAIRGNQPQHF. DNA of the CDR3: TGTGCTAGTGCCATCAGGGGGAATCAGCCCCAGCATTTT. Together with reference TRBV12-5 and TRBJ1-5, the CDR3 gives the full variable domain: DARVTQTPRHKVTEMGQEVTMRCQPILGHNTVFWYRQTMMQGLELLAYFRNRAPLDDSGMPKDRFSAEMPDATLATLKIQPSEPRDSAVYFCASAIRGNQPQHFGDGTRLSIL.

The chain employs TRBV27 and TRBJ1-3; D is possibly TRBD1 (5 bases). The CDR3 runs to 16 residues. The ends were cut back, 6 bases at V and 3 bases at J, with 18 bases in the middle. Germline V gives CDR1 MNHEY, CDR2 SMNVEV (reference sequence). The CDR3 DNA reads as TGTGCCAGCAGGCCTGCGGGGCCCCTTTATGGAAACACCATATATTTT. Protein product: CASRPAGPLYGNTIYF.

This chain uses TRBV6-5 with TRBJ1-3, with no clear D. The CDR3 contains 14 residues. CDR1 and CDR2 from the germline V gene are MNHEY and SVGAGI. Trimming took off 6 bases at V and 0 bases at J, with 9 bases between the two ends. The CDR3 DNA is TGTGCCAGCAGGGTCCGGAGCTCTGGAAACACCATATATTTT. It specifies CASRVRSSGNTIYF.

J is TRBJ2-3 and V is TRBV18, with no clear D. The CDR3 extends over 14 amino acids. Per the germline V gene, CDR1 is KGHSH and CDR2 is LQKENI. V lost 0 bases and J 3 bases, leaving 7 bases between the germline ends. The CDR3 DNA reads TGTGCCAGCTCACCACCGTCTAGAACAGATACGCAGTATTTT. It translates to CASSPPSRTDTQYF.

V gene TRBV27 combines with J gene TRBJ2-7; D uncertain. CDR3 length: 13 residues. The V gene lost 5 bases and the J gene lost 3 bases, with 11 bases spanning the gap. Per germline, CDR1 MNHEY and CDR2 SMNVEV (reference sequence). The CDR3 nucleotides are TGTGCCAGCAGTCCCCGGATCTTCTACGAGCAGTACTTC. As protein: CASSPRIFYEQYF.

V and J are TRBV30 and TRBJ1-1; no clear D gene. With 5 bases removed from V and 0 bases from J, the gap between germline ends came to 16 bases. This CDR3 spans 15 amino acids. Germline CDR1 reads GTSNPN; CDR2 reads SVGIG (reference sequence). The CDR3 region is CAWGSGSGMNTEAFF. In nucleotides, the CDR3 is TGTGCCTGGGGATCCGGGTCGGGGATGAACACTGAAGCTTTCTTT.

The chain links TRBV5-8 to TRBJ1-2; the D gene is possibly TRBD1 (6 bases). The CDR3 runs 15 residues. The germline CDR1 and CDR2 sequences are SGHTS and YDEGEE. V lost 0 bases, J lost 3 bases, and 12 bases lay in between. CDR3 bases: TGTGCCAGCAGCTTGGCAGGACAGACCTACTATGGCTACACCTTC. Its translation: CASSLAGQTYYGYTF. Supplemented by reference TRBV5-8 and TRBJ1-2, the full variable domain reads EAGVTQSPTHLIKTRGQQATLRCSPISGHTSVYWYQQALGLGLQFLLWYDEGEERNRGNFPPRFSGRQFPNYSSELNVNALELEDSALYLCASSLAGQTYYGYTFGSGTRLTVV.

The chain couples TRBV6-5 to TRBJ1-3; no firm D call. V shed 3 bases and J shed 2 bases, with 8 bases lying between them. Germline CDR1 MNHEY, CDR2 SVGAGI. The CDR3 length is 14 residues. The DNA of the CDR3 is TGTGCCAGCAGTTATCGAGGGCCTGGAAACACCATATATTTT. Its translation is CASSYRGPGNTIYF.

The V call is TRBV23-1, the J call TRBJ1-2, with D maybe TRBD1 (5 bases). TRBV23-1 is flagged as an ORF with uncertain function. Trimming took off 6 bases at V and 2 bases at J, with 13 bases between the two ends. The CDR3 totals 14 residues. The CDR3 nucleotides read TGCGCCAGCAGGCGGGACGGCGGGAACTATGGCTACACCTTC. It is translated as CASRRDGGNYGYTF.

This chain connects TRBV12-3 or TRBV12-4 to TRBJ2-2; D perhaps matches TRBD2 (5 bases). V lost 8 bases to trimming and J lost 4 bases, with 11 bases between them. The CDR3 extends over 13 amino acids. Here the CDR3 reads CASSRGLTGELFF. The CDR3 nucleotides read TGTGCCAGCTCCCGGGGTCTCACCGGGGAGCTGTTTTTT.

This chain joins TRBV7-8 and TRBJ1-3, with D tentatively TRBD1 (5 bases). V was pared by 5 bases and J by 3 bases, with 14 bases between. The germline V gene has CDR1 SGHVS and CDR2 FQNEAQ. CDR3 length: 15 amino acids. Here the CDR3 DNA reads TGTGCCAGCAGCCCGAACGGGGCGGGTGGAAACACCATATATTTT. Its protein is CASSPNGAGGNTIYF.

The V and J genes are TRBV28 and TRBJ2-7, with 12 bases matching TRBD2. V lost 8 bases, J lost 4 bases, and 6 bases stayed unmatched. The germline V gene encodes CDR1 MDHEN and CDR2 SYDVKM. The CDR3 totals 14 residues. The CDR3 region has the DNA TGTGCCAGCCATGGACTAGCGGGATTTTACGAGCAGTACTTC. This sequence encodes CASHGLAGFYEQYF.

The chain combines TRBV19 with TRBJ2-2; D tentatively reads TRBD1 or TRBD2 (5 bases each). V was shortened by 5 bases and J by 6 bases, with 22 bases between the two germline ends. The CDR3 extends over 17 amino acids. The V gene's germline CDR1 is LNHDA and CDR2 SQIVND (reference sequence). DNA for the CDR3: TGTGCCAGTAGTGGACCGGCCGGGACCCCCGGGCCCGGGGAGCTGTTTTTT. Translating gives CASSGPAGTPGPGELFF.

The genes are TRBV5-4 and TRBJ1-2; 12 bases match TRBD1. V dropped 2 bases and J dropped 8; count of bases not matched to a gene: 10. CDR1 is SGHNT, CDR2 YYREEE, per germline (reference sequence). The CDR3 has 16 amino acids. The CDR3, as DNA: TGTGCCAGCAGCTTTCCCGGGACAGGGGGCGAGGGCGGCTACACCTTC. It is translated as CASSFPGTGGEGGYTF.

The chain is built from TRBV5-5 and TRBJ2-7; D unclear. Germline CDR1 is SGHKS and CDR2 is YYEKEE (reference sequence). The CDR3 has 11 residues. Trimming stripped 4 bases from V and 3 bases from J, with 5 bases between. The CDR3 nucleotides are TGTGCCAGCAGCCGGATCTACGAGCAGTACTTC. Protein product: CASSRIYEQYF.

V is TRBV2 and J is TRBJ1-5; D gene ambiguous. The germline CDR1 and CDR2 sequences are SNHLY and FYNNEI. This CDR3 comprises 14 residues. V was shortened by 5 bases and J by 1 base, with 9 bases between the two germline ends. The CDR3 loop reads CASSNFGSNQPQHF. The CDR3 DNA follows: TGTGCCAGCAGTAACTTTGGGAGCAATCAGCCCCAGCATTTT.

This chain uses TRBV6-5 with TRBJ2-7; D call uncertain. The V end lost 7 bases, the J end lost 5 bases, and 12 bases lay between the germline ends. CDR1 MNHEY and CDR2 SVGAGI come from the germline V gene. This CDR3 is 12 amino acids long. For the CDR3, the DNA is TGTGCCAGCATCGGCCCCGGTAACGAGCAGTACTTC. It is translated as CASIGPGNEQYF.

The chain recombines TRBV19 with TRBJ2-5; D is ambiguous. Germline-derived CDR1 and CDR2 are LNHDA and SQIVND (reference sequence). The CDR3 has 13 amino acids. Trimming left V 6 bases short and J 5 bases short, with 13 bases between. CDR3 DNA: TGTGCCAGTAGCAGAAATAGAGATGAGACCCAGTACTTC. It codes for CASSRNRDETQYF.

The chain uses TRBV19 and TRBJ1-1; D call uncertain. Germline CDR1 LNHDA, CDR2 SQIVND (reference sequence). The CDR3 spans 13 residues. Trimming stripped 5 bases from V and 7 bases from J, with 14 bases between. CDR3: CASSLLATVEAFF. The DNA of the CDR3 is TGTGCCAGTAGTCTCCTGGCCACAGTTGAAGCTTTCTTT.

This chain links TRBV7-2 with TRBJ2-7, with D unresolved. Trimming removed 4 bases from V and 3 bases from J, with 4 bases in between. This CDR3 spans 11 amino acids. Germline-derived CDR1 and CDR2 are SGHTA and FQGNSA. DNA for the CDR3: TGTGCCAGCAGCTCTTACTACGAGCAGTACTTC. The encoded protein is CASSSYYEQYF.

A single count supports this clone. V gene TRBV2 combines with J gene TRBJ2-6; D uncertain. V lost 10 bases to trimming and J lost 0 bases, with 4 bases between them. This CDR3 is 12 amino acids long. In germline, CDR1 is SNHLY, CDR2 FYNNEI. The CDR3 DNA sequence: TGTGCCACCACCTCTGGGGCCAACGTCCTGACTTTC. Translating it yields CATTSGANVLTF.